This T cell receptor beta chain is drawn from a study of shared clonotypes between healthy human individuals. Per the germline V gene, CDR1 is MNHNY and CDR2 is SVGAGI (reference sequence). The CDR3 contains 16 residues. The V end lost 0 bases, the J end lost 1 base, and 10 bases lay between the germline ends. The investigators split CD4+ cells into a CD45RA+ naive subset and a CD45RA-negative memory subset. Findings and limits, study-wide: Relative to memory subsets, naive subsets generally showed larger estimated richness. The study sampled only blood, and tissue repertoires likely differ.

Researchers ran the assay at a deep level. Profiled with immunoSEQ multiplex PCR; TCRdb holds only in-frame clones, not every one. The table includes 2 million to 3 million clones, 80% to 95% detected once. Comment on this clone: The antigen remains undetermined.

The sequencing input was naive CD4+ T cells from PBMCs. Indicated subset: CD45RA+ positively selected. This sequence joins TRBV6-6 and TRBJ1-5, with D possibly matching TRBD1 (6 bases). The receptor comes from a man between 18 and 29 years old in good health. Some clones in this sample may be carry-over from other donors' samples. As DNA, the CDR3 is TGTGCCAGCAGTTACTCGAGCCAGGGGAGCAATCAGCCCCAGCATTTT. It translates to CASSYSSQGSNQPQHF.